The present T cell receptor beta chain was sequenced within a study of CD8 T cells in ankylosing spondylitis (dated by TCRdb to the late 2010s). Notes on the research overall: The study profiled T cell receptor beta repertoires in healthy donors and ankylosing spondylitis patients to find disease-linked TCR variants. In total, the full study cohort was made up of some 110 healthy donors and 25 to 30 ankylosing spondylitis patients. Peripheral blood was sampled, and synovial fluid was also collected from ankylosing spondylitis patients.

The sequencing machine was an Illumina HiSeq 2500. Quantitative 5'-RACE with molecular barcodes was used to prepare TCR beta libraries. In the source study's methods: Disease-linked TCR variants were identified with a new computational method built on a probabilistic model of VDJ rearrangement. TCRdb's own reprocessing of the public reads used fastp at Q25 and MiXCR and kept productive beta chains. Each CDR3 protein gets just one entry, which takes the most common genes and DNA from the rows behind it. These V and J calls are TCRdb output, not the study's own analysis. For this sample the table gives approximately 540,000 distinct CDR3 sequences, of which roughly 13% were detected only once. The biggest ten clones account for approximately 6.2% of the sample. What the research found in general, with its limitations: A TCR beta motif of about eight highly homologous amino acid variants appeared characteristic of blood from ankylosing spondylitis patients. The disease-linked clones showed a CD8+ phenotype and occurred at relatively low frequencies in peripheral blood. Some of the motif variants had been reported before in the synovial fluid and blood of reactive arthritis patients, a finding that suggests common disease-initiation mechanisms. The disease-linked clones were reported to be significantly enriched in matched synovial fluid samples from ankylosing spondylitis patients.

As concerns this clonotype: Its antigen remains undetermined. No base-level quality is on record; no much larger clone is a single base apart.

The V end loses 2 bases and the J end loses 4 bases, and a stretch of 14 bases separates them. Taken from the germline V gene, the CDR1 and CDR2 loops are MNHEY and SVGEGT. The CDR3 has 15 amino acids, counting the end cysteine and phenylalanine. Only the CDR3 region is kept as DNA, spanning 45 bases read in frame from base 1. Sequenced material: blood, either unsorted or a sorted T cell fraction (not recorded which). This sequence originates from a male donor with ankylosing spondylitis. The rearranged chain carries TRBV6-2 or TRBV6-3 and TRBJ1-2, with the identity of the D gene unclear. The nucleotide sequence is TGTGCCAGCAGTTACACTGTCCAGTGGGTCTATGGCTACACCTTC. Its protein product is CASSYTVQWVYGYTF.